Given below is one TCR beta chain in context. These data are taken from a study of blood T cell repertoires in COVID-19. Patients in Seattle were enrolled during active infection, then followed longitudinally. Germline-derived CDR1 and CDR2 are LGHDT and YNNKEL (reference sequence). The V gene end was trimmed by 1 base and the J gene end by 1 base; junction bases not matched to a gene: 8. The CDR3 consists of 18 residues. In the original workflow: Estimation of nucleated cell counts was performed using reference gene primer amplification. The method was immunoSEQ multiplex PCR; TCRdb's version includes in-frame clones alone and lacks a portion of them. That table supplies the V and J calls and clone size; D and trimming were determined from the DNA. The sample lists around 300,000 clones; approximately 86% were seen once.

This TCR derives from a woman aged 70-85 years with COVID-19, enrolled during active disease. Sequenced material: peripheral blood. V usage is TRBV3-1 (or the pseudogene TRBV3-2) and J usage is TRBJ2-7, with 12 nucleotides matching TRBD2. The CDR3 protein is CASSQVSLGLAGSYEQYF. DNA for the CDR3: TGTGCCAGCAGCCAAGTAAGTTTGGGACTAGCGGGTTCCTACGAGCAGTACTTC.